Shown below are 15 T cell receptor beta chains from a single sample sequenced in a study of blood T cell repertoires in COVID-19. Assay used: immunoSEQ multiplex PCR; TCRdb lists only in-frame clones, some missing. The sample includes 300,000 to 400,000 clones, over 75% seen only once; the top ten take 7.2%. Sequenced material: peripheral blood. The receptors were gathered from a human donor in a cohort sampled during active COVID-19.

The chain carries TRBV2 and TRBJ2-7; the D is unclear. In germline, CDR1 is SNHLY, CDR2 FYNNEI. This CDR3 has 14 residues. Trimming pared 4 bases from V and 0 bases from J, leaving 10 bases between. The CDR3 DNA reads as TGTGCCAGCAGTGTGGCCAGGCCCTCCTACGAGCAGTACTTC. Translated, it gives CASSVARPSYEQYF. Filled out from reference TRBV2 and TRBJ2-7, the complete variable domain reads EPEVTQTPSHQVTQMGQEVILRCVPISNHLYFYWYRQILGQKVEFLVSFYNNEISEKSEIFDDQFSVERPDGSNFTLKIRSTKLEDSAMYFCASSVARPSYEQYFGPGTRLTVT.

The V and J genes are TRBV15 and TRBJ2-3; weak D call: TRBD2 (5 bases). CDR3 size: 16 residues. Trimming took 4 bases from V and 2 from J, leaving 16 bases between them. The germline CDR1 and CDR2 sequences are LNHNV and YYDKDF (reference sequence). DNA of the CDR3: TGTGCCACCAGCACCAATGACCGGGGTGACACAGATACGCAGTATTTT. It specifies CATSTNDRGDTDTQYF.

The chain combines TRBV19 with TRBJ2-5, with D possibly being TRBD1 (5 bases). This CDR3 has 14 residues. Trimming removed 6 bases from V and 2 bases from J, with 13 bases in between. Germline V CDR1 and CDR2: LNHDA, SQIVND (reference sequence). The CDR3 DNA sequence: TGTGCCAGTAGCCCCCCCCACAGGCAAGAGACCCAGTACTTC. The encoded protein is CASSPPHRQETQYF.

The chain carries TRBV11-2 and TRBJ2-1, with 10 bases lining up with TRBD1. This CDR3 comprises 15 residues. Losses at the gene ends were 1 base for V and 6 bases for J; bases not matched to a gene: 3. Per the germline V gene, CDR1 is SGHAT and CDR2 is FQNNGV. CDR3 residues: CASSLGQGAVNEQFF. CDR3 in DNA: TGTGCCAGCAGCTTAGGACAGGGGGCCGTCAATGAGCAGTTCTTC.

The chain combines TRBV27 with TRBJ1-2; a possible D gene is TRBD1 (6 bases). Germline lookup yields CDR1 MNHEY and CDR2 SMNVEV (reference sequence). The V and J ends lost 2 bases and 7 bases respectively, with 14 bases between them. CDR3 length: 14 residues. The DNA for the CDR3 is TGTGCCAGCAGTTTACGAGGGACACAAAGTGGCTACACCTTC. It specifies CASSLRGTQSGYTF.

This clone has a single count. The chain joins TRBV12-5 to TRBJ1-2, with D perhaps TRBD1 (5 bases). CDR3 length: 13 residues. V was cut by 6 bases and J by 4 bases, with 12 bases left in between. Germline-derived CDR1 and CDR2 are LGHNT and FRNRAP. CDR3 in DNA: TGTGCTAGTGGACAGACAGCCATCTATGGCTACACCTTC. Translating gives CASGQTAIYGYTF.

The CDR3 nucleotides are TGTGCCAGCAGCTTAGAATCAGGGGCGCGACCAAGAACTTTCTTT. This encodes CASSLESGARPRTFF. The chain is built from TRBV11-2 and TRBJ1-1, with D possibly matching TRBD1 (6 bases). The CDR3 is 15 amino acids. With 0 bases removed from V and 12 bases from J, the gap between germline ends came to 20 bases. CDR1 is SGHAT, CDR2 FQNNGV, per germline. Using reference TRBV11-2 and TRBJ1-1 for the parts outside the CDR3, the full variable domain is EAGVAQSPRYKIIEKRQSVAFWCNPISGHATLYWYQQILGQGPKLLIQFQNNGVVDDSQLPKDRFSAERLKGVDSTLKIQPAKLEDSAVYLCASSLESGARPRTFFGQGTRLTVV.

The CDR3 DNA reads as TGTGCCAGCAGCAAAGGTAAGTGGGAGACAGGGGAAGCCGGGGAGCTGTTTTTT. It translates to CASSKGKWETGEAGELFF. The gene calls are TRBV21-1 and TRBJ2-2; TRBD1 was called by the table and not checked on the DNA. TRBV21-1 corresponds to a pseudogene. The CDR3 totals 18 residues.

The chain joins TRBV4-1 to TRBJ1-2; tentative D call: TRBD1 (5 bases). V was clipped by 1 base and J by 8 bases, with 8 bases between them. CDR3 length: 12 residues. Germline V CDR1 and CDR2: MGHRA, YSYEKL. The CDR3 DNA reads as TGCGCCAGCAGCCAAGCTCAGGGCGGCTACACCTTC. Translated, it gives CASSQAQGGYTF.

This clone was counted only a few times. The V and J genes are TRBV6-5 and TRBJ1-1; 10 bases align to TRBD1. The length of the CDR3 is 14 residues. Losses at the gene ends were 7 bases for V and 4 bases for J; bases not matched to a gene: 6. Germline V gene sequence: CDR1 MNHEY, CDR2 SVGAGI. CDR3 DNA: TGTGCCAGCACCAGGGACAGGGGAACCACTGAAGCTTTCTTT. It codes for CASTRDRGTTEAFF.

This clone was seen a few times. This sequence joins TRBV30 and TRBJ1-3, with D possibly TRBD1 on 6 matching bases. The germline V and J ends were trimmed by 2 bases and 2 bases, with 7 bases remaining between them. From germline, CDR1 is GTSNPN and CDR2 SVGIG (reference sequence). CDR3 length equals 13 residues. The CDR3 DNA reads as TGTGCCTGGAGTCAGGGGACTGGAAACACCATATATTTT. Translation gives CAWSQGTGNTIYF.

V gene TRBV3-1 (or the pseudogene TRBV3-2) combines with J gene TRBJ2-2, with 7 nucleotides matching TRBD2. The CDR3 is 16 amino acids. Germline CDR1 and CDR2: LGHDT and YNNKEL (reference sequence). Trimming cost V 0 bases and J 5 bases; bases outside gene matches: 6. The CDR3 DNA is TGTGCCAGCAGCCAAGAGGAGAGAGCGGGAACCGGGGAGCTGTTTTTT. Translation: CASSQEERAGTGELFF.

There are a few counts of this clone. The J gene is TRBJ1-5, the V gene TRBV15; D may be TRBD1 (6 bases). With 5 bases removed from V and 2 bases from J, the gap between germline ends came to 16 bases. CDR3 length equals 16 residues. Per the germline V gene, CDR1 is LNHNV and CDR2 is YYDKDF (reference sequence). CDR3 nucleotides: TGTGCCACCAGCTACCGCGGGGGCCGTGGCAATCAGCCCCAGCATTTT. Translation: CATSYRGGRGNQPQHF.

The rearrangement links TRBV6-5 to TRBJ2-1, with 7 bases fitting TRBD1. V lost 6 bases and J lost 8; bases outside the gene matches: 4. Germline CDR1 is MNHEY and CDR2 is SVGAGI. The CDR3 is 12 residues long. The CDR3 DNA reads TGTGCCAGCAGCAACAGGGGTCATGAGCAGTTCTTC. Translated: CASSNRGHEQFF.

The chain recombines TRBV14 with TRBJ1-2; no reliable D call. The CDR3 length is 13 residues. The germline gives CDR1 SGHDN, CDR2 FVKESK. The germline V and J ends were trimmed by 4 bases and 4 bases, with 10 bases remaining between them. The CDR3 DNA reads TGTGCCAGCAGCCGGGATGCGGGCTATGGCTACACCTTC. Amino acids: CASSRDAGYGYTF.